The T cell receptor (beta chain) described here comes from a study of T-cell reconstitution after alpha-beta-depleted transplantation in children. V shed 1 base and J shed 5 bases, with 15 bases lying between them. Germline V lookup: CDR1 LNHDA, CDR2 SQIVND (reference sequence). The CDR3 consists of 15 residues. It was with unique molecular identifiers that the TCRbeta library was prepared. TCRdb re-analysed the PCR reads in MiXCR, keeping a single row per CDR3 protein. The table records 490,000 or so distinct CDR3 sequences, about 12% of them present only once. The gene calls are TRBV19 and TRBJ2-7, with D possibly matching TRBD1 (7 bases). The sequencing used PBMCs from the stem cell graft donor, collected from the stem cell graft. This receptor was taken from a human donor who donated a stem cell graft to a child with combined immunodeficiency. The CDR3 sequence is CASSIGHRGGDEQYF. The CDR3 DNA sequence: TGTGCCAGTAGTATAGGGCACAGGGGAGGCGACGAGCAGTACTTC.